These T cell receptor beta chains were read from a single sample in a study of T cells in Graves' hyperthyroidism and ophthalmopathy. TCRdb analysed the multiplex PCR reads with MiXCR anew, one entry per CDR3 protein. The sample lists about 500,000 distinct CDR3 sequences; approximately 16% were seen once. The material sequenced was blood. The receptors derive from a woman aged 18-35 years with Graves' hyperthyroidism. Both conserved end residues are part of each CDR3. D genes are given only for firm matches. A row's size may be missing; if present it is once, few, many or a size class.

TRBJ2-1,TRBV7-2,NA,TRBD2,CASSPGTSGANEQFF,TGTGCCAGTAGCCCTGGGACTAGCGGGGCCAATGAGCAGTTCTTC
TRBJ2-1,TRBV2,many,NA,CASIGRPYNEQFF,TGTGCCAGCATCGGACGACCGTACAATGAGCAGTTCTTC
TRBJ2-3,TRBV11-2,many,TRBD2,CASSPRLAGVADTQYF,TGTGCCAGCAGCCCCCGACTAGCGGGAGTGGCAGATACGCAGTATTTT
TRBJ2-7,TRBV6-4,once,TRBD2,CASRAGTSGGQTYEQYF,TGTGCCAGCAGGGCCGGGACTAGCGGGGGACAAACCTACGAGCAGTACTTC
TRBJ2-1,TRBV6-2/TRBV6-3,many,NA,CASSYVASYNEQFF,TGTGCCAGCAGTTACGTCGCCTCCTACAATGAGCAGTTCTTC
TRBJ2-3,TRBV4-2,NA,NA,CASSQDYYYSTDTQYF,TGTGCCAGCAGCCAAGATTATTACTACAGCACAGATACGCAGTATTTT
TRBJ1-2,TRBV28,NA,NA,CASSLLIRNYGYTF,TGTGCCAGCAGTTTATTAATCAGAAACTATGGCTACACCTTC
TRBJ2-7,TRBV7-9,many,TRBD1,CASSLVGTGEEQYF,TGTGCCAGCAGCTTAGTTGGGACAGGGGAAGAGCAGTACTTC
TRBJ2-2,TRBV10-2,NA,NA,CASQGIRGLFF,TGCGCCAGCCAAGGAATCAGGGGACTGTTTTTT
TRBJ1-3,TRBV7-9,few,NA,CASSTTGNSGNTIYF,TGTGCCAGCAGCACAACAGGGAACTCTGGAAACACCATATATTTT
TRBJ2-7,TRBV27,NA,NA,CASELTGRGGGEQYF,TGTGCCAGCGAACTCACAGGGCGCGGCGGGGGCGAGCAGTACTTC
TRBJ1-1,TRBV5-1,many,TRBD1,CASSPAGGQAFF,TGCGCCAGCAGCCCCGCAGGGGGCCAAGCTTTCTTT
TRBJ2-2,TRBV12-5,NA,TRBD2,CASGREGPAGELFF,TGTGCTAGTGGGAGGGAGGGCCCTGCCGGGGAGCTGTTTTTT
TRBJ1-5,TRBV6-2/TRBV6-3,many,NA,CASSYSAFQPQHF,TGTGCCAGCAGTTACTCGGCGTTTCAGCCCCAGCATTTT
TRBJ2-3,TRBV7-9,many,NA,CASSLGLGASTDTQYF,TGTGCCAGCAGCTTAGGTCTCGGGGCTAGCACAGATACGCAGTATTTT
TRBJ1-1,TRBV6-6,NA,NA,CASSYSMGVMLEAFF,TGTGCCAGCAGTTACTCGATGGGTGTGATGTTAGAAGCTTTCTTT
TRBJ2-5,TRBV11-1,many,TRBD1,CASWDRGRETQYF,TGTGCCAGCTGGGACAGGGGGCGAGAGACCCAGTACTTC
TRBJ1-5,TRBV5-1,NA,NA,CASSWGIGGNQPQHF,TGCGCCAGCAGCTGGGGAATTGGGGGTAATCAGCCCCAGCATTTT
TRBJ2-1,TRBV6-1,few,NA,CASSEALLPLGRNNEQFF,TGTGCCAGCAGTGAAGCGCTTCTTCCCCTGGGCCGAAACAATGAGCAGTTCTTC
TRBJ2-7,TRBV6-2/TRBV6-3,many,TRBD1,CASSYSKNDRDEQYF,TGTGCCAGCAGTTACTCGAAAAACGACAGGGATGAGCAGTACTTC
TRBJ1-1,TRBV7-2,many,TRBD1,CASSLNLGGRQLTEAFF,TGTGCCAGCAGCTTGAACCTAGGGGGCAGGCAGTTGACTGAAGCTTTCTTT
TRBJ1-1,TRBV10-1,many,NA,CASSESGLENTEAFF,TGCGCCAGCAGTGAGTCCGGTTTAGAGAACACTGAAGCTTTCTTT
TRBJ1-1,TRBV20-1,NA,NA,CSAVPLNTEAFF,TGCAGTGCTGTCCCCCTGAACACTGAAGCTTTCTTT
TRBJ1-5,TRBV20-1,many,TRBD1,CSATQGSNQPQHF,TGCAGTGCTACACAGGGGAGCAATCAGCCCCAGCATTTT
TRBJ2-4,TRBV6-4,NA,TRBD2,CASTERAGSKNIQYF,TGTGCCAGCACGGAAAGAGCGGGGAGCAAAAACATTCAGTACTTC
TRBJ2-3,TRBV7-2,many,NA,CASSLIGGRGDTQYF,TGTGCCAGCAGCTTAATCGGGGGGCGGGGAGATACGCAGTATTTT
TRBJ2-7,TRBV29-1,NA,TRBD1,CSVVRGTYEQYF,TGCAGCGTTGTCAGGGGGACCTACGAGCAGTACTTC
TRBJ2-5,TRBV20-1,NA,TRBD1,CSARQGTKETQYF,TGCAGTGCTCGACAGGGTACCAAAGAGACCCAGTACTTC
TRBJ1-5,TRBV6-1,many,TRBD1,CASRPTGNNQPQHF,TGTGCCAGCAGACCGACAGGGAACAATCAGCCCCAGCATTTT
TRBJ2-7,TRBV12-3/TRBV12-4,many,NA,CASSLIYGDEQYF,TGTGCCAGCAGTTTAATATACGGGGATGAGCAGTACTTC
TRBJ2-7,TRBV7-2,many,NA,CASSPPNLRDGEQYF,TGTGCCAGCAGCCCACCTAATCTCCGGGACGGCGAGCAGTACTTC
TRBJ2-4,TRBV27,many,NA,CASRGFVRGKNIQYF,TGTGCCAGCAGGGGTTTCGTTAGGGGCAAAAACATTCAGTACTTC
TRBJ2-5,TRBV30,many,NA,CAWKQLYQETQYF,TGTGCCTGGAAACAGTTGTACCAAGAGACCCAGTACTTC
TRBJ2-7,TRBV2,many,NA,CASSDPPSSEQYF,TGTGCCAGCAGTGACCCACCGAGCTCCGAGCAGTACTTC
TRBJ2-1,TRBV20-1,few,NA,CSARDAAHHYNEQFF,TGCAGTGCTAGAGATGCAGCACACCACTACAATGAGCAGTTCTTC
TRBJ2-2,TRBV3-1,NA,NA,CASSQLTPLGSTGELFF,TGTGCCAGCAGCCAACTAACCCCGCTCGGGAGCACCGGGGAGCTGTTTTTT
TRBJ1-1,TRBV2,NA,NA,CASSDIWGTEAFF,TGTGCCAGCAGTGACATCTGGGGGACTGAAGCTTTCTTT
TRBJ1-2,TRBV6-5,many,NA,CASSYKGESYTF,TGTGCCAGCAGTTACAAGGGAGAAAGCTACACCTTC
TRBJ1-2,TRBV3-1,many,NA,CASSLDGDYGYTF,TGTGCCAGCAGCCTAGACGGGGACTATGGCTACACCTTC
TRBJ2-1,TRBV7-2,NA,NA,CASSPGREYNEQFF,TGTGCCAGCAGCCCCGGGCGCGAATACAATGAGCAGTTCTTC